The 7 T cell receptor beta chains in this list originate from one sample, sequenced in a study of human T cells and chemical hapten exposure. The time point: patch test 2, 6 weeks after DPC sensitization. Treatment here: therapeutic diphenylcyclopropenone sensitization with weekly scalp DPC. TCRdb reprocessed the RACE reads with MiXCR, giving one entry per CDR3 protein. The sample gives tens of thousands of distinct CDR3 sequences, 6.5% to 8.5% of which show up once; 1% to 1.5% is in the top ten. The specimen comprised whole blood, sampled in connection with sensitization to the hapten diphenylcyclopropenone (DPC). These receptors came from a woman aged 25 to 45 with alopecia areata. Some clones in this sample may be carry-over from other donors' samples.

In this sample, this clonotype is medium-sized (0.01 to 0.1%). The gene calls are TRBV27 and TRBJ2-7; D is tentatively TRBD1 or TRBD2 (7 bases each). Trimming removed 0 bases from V and 2 bases from J, with 11 bases in between. The CDR3 totals 15 residues. CDR1 MNHEY and CDR2 SMNVEV come from the germline V gene (reference sequence). The CDR3 sequence: CASSLSSGTAYEQYF. In DNA, the CDR3 is TGTGCCAGCAGTTTATCGAGCGGGACAGCCTACGAGCAGTACTTC.

This chain connects TRBV12-5 to TRBJ2-5, with 14 bases matching TRBD2. CDR1 and CDR2 (germline): LGHNT, FRNRAP. This CDR3 contains 16 residues. With 5 bases clipped from V and 5 bases from J, the junction kept 7 bases outside the gene matches. In DNA, the CDR3 is TGTGCTAGTGGTCCCGGACTAGCGGGGGGTCTGGAGACCCAGTACTTC. Amino acids: CASGPGLAGGLETQYF.

This clonotype was observed many times. This chain connects TRBV2 to TRBJ2-6; D remains ambiguous. V shed 8 bases and J shed 3 bases, with 5 bases lying between them. This CDR3 has 12 residues. CDR1 is SNHLY and CDR2 is FYNNEI in the germline V gene. This chain's CDR3 is CASQIGANVLTF. The CDR3 nucleotides are TGTGCCAGCCAGATTGGGGCCAACGTCCTGACTTTC.

This clonotype was counted many times. This sequence joins TRBV30 and TRBJ2-1; no firm D call. Deletions cut 0 bases from V and 3 bases from J, with 12 bases between. The length of the CDR3 is 15 residues. Germline V gives CDR1 GTSNPN, CDR2 SVGIG (reference sequence). CDR3 sequence (DNA): TGTGCCTGGAGTGTGTTGGGGTCAGACTACAATGAGCAGTTCTTC. The encoded protein is CAWSVLGSDYNEQFF. Together with reference TRBV30 and TRBJ2-1, the CDR3 gives the full variable domain: SQTIHQWPATLVQPVGSPLSLECTVEGTSNPNLYWYRQAAGRGLQLLFYSVGIGQISSEVPQNLSASRPQDRQFILSSKKLLLSDSGFYLCAWSVLGSDYNEQFFGPGTRLTVL.

This clonotype appeared a single time. A much larger clone lies a single base off, so this may be a read error. The rearrangement links TRBV24-1 to TRBJ2-1; TRBD2 matches at 9 bases. Germline assignment: CDR1 KGHDR and CDR2 SFDVKD. The CDR3 length is 15 residues. V lost 4 bases to trimming and J lost 5 bases; unmatched junction nucleotides: 5. The chain's CDR3 is CATSDRASGDNEQFF. CDR3 nucleotides: TGTGCCACCAGTGACAGGGCTAGCGGGGACAATGAGCAGTTCTTC.

This clonotype was seen only a few times. The chain is built from TRBV18 and TRBJ1-4; D is possibly TRBD1 (5 bases). From germline, CDR1 is KGHSH and CDR2 LQKENI. Trimming shortened V by 1 base and J by 8 bases, and 17 bases separated the two germline ends. There are 16 residues in the CDR3. CDR3: CASSPRRPDGTEKLFF. Here the CDR3 DNA reads TGTGCCAGCTCACCACGACGACCGGACGGGACGGAAAAACTGTTTTTT.

This clonotype has ten or more counts. The gene calls are TRBV6-5 and TRBJ2-3; maybe TRBD1 (6 bases). V lost 6 bases and J lost 6, with 13 bases in between. Germline V gene sequence: CDR1 MNHEY, CDR2 SVGAGI. The CDR3 covers 13 residues. In nucleotides, the CDR3 is TGTGCCAGCAGGGGGGCCGGCAGTGATACGCAGTATTTT. This sequence encodes CASRGAGSDTQYF.